This TCR beta chain derives from a study of blood T cell repertoires in COVID-19. Study overall: Nucleic acid was either cDNA or gDNA, and it came from T cells, B-cell-depleted T cells, or PBMCs.

The CDR3 has 12 residues. Between the trimmed V and J ends, which lost 6 bases and 6 bases, there was a span of 9 bases. Germline loops: CDR1 SGHTA, CDR2 FQGNSA. Per the authors' pipeline: How many nucleated cells were present was estimated from reference gene primer amplification. Only in-frame clones appear in the TCRdb table, and some are missing; sequencing was by immunoSEQ multiplex PCR. That table gives V, J and clone size, and the DNA gave D and trimming. The repertoire holds 90,000 or so clones, 86% seen once, with 1% to 1.5% in the top ten. Sequenced sample: peripheral blood. This receptor was identified in a man at least 80 years old with active or convalescent COVID-19. The genes are TRBV7-2 and TRBJ2-1; perhaps TRBD2 as D (6 bases). DNA of the CDR3: TGTGCCAGCAGGCGACTAGTCAATGAGCAGTTCTTC. Amino acid sequence: CASRRLVNEQFF. Looking up the rest from reference TRBV7-2 and TRBJ2-1 gives the full variable domain: GAGVSQSPSNKVTEKGKDVELRCDPISGHTALYWYRQSLGQGLEFLIYFQGNSAPDKSGLPSDRFSAERTGGSVSTLTIQRTQQEDSAVYLCASRRLVNEQFFGPGTRLTVL.